This TCR beta chain was sequenced in a study of blood T cell repertoires in COVID-19. Study in general: The analysed material was cDNA or gDNA that came from T cells, B-cell-depleted T cells, or PBMCs.

Study processing details: Nucleated cell counts were estimated from reference gene primer amplification. Sequencing used immunoSEQ multiplex PCR; TCRdb keeps in-frame clones, though not all of them. V and J calls and clone size are those listed in that table; D and trimming were worked out from the DNA. The table lists approximately 110,000 clones, 85% to 90% of them singletons, with approximately 29% in the top ten. The germline V and J ends were trimmed by 6 bases and 14 bases, with 22 bases remaining between them. The CDR3 consists of 14 residues. Germline loops: CDR1 MNHEY, CDR2 SVGAGI. The sample taken for sequencing was peripheral blood. The clonotype comes from a woman aged 80 or older with acute or convalescent COVID-19. This chain uses TRBV6-5 with TRBJ1-4, with D perhaps matching TRBD1 (5 bases). The CDR3 coding sequence is TGTGCCAGCAGACCTATCGGGGGTCTGCGTTGGCTGTTTTTT. This codes for CASRPIGGLRWLFF.